This T cell receptor (beta chain) was sequenced for a study of CD8+CD57+ T cells in acquired aplastic anemia (dated by TCRdb to about 2018). In terms of the full investigation: DNA extracted from sorted CD4+ and CD8+ cells had a mean of about 3.3 ug, with a range of about 0.19 to 27.4 ug. Healthy donor samples averaged roughly 9.9 million reads for CD4+ and 11 million to 14 million for CD8+ cells. The research as a whole found: Twenty-nine CD8+ CDR3 sequences were shared between patients and controls but appeared highly expressed in patients and within their immunodominant clones. Between patients and healthy controls, no significant difference in CD8+ Simpson's diversity was found (P=0.060).

Genomic DNA served as template for TCR beta VDJ combination and CDR3 sequence profiling. An Illumina HiSeq 2000 was used for TCR repertoire sequencing. In the authors' own workflow: TRBV/TRBJ rearrangement plots, CDR3 size and DJ length profiles, and Simpson's diversity index were used to assess repertoires. The most abundant DNA sequence in the deep sequencing data was taken as the immunodominant clone. CDR3 amino acid sequences were checked for sharing between subjects and were compared against published repertoires and the VDJdb database. The public reads were quality trimmed at Q25 with fastp and then assembled into clones with MiXCR by TCRdb, keeping productive beta chains. Rows are unified per CDR3 protein, each entry keeping the most common DNA and genes. The V and J calls reflect TCRdb's pipeline rather than the authors' work. The sample data list under 250,000 distinct CDR3 sequences, and approximately 35% of these were observed just once. 0.95% to 1.3% of the sample comes from the top ten.

The CDR1 and CDR2 encoded by the germline V gene are SNHLY and FYNNEI. From cysteine to phenylalanine, the CDR3 is 17 amino acids long. This entry keeps only the CDR3 DNA: 51 bases, framed from base 1. For this clonotype: This clone's antigen is unknown. At one of its ends the junction is not consistent with the germline gene, which may arise from a read error.

TCR repertoires of sorted CD4+ and CD8+ blood T cells from severe aplastic anemia patients and healthy subjects were deep-sequenced in the study. Ficoll-Paque density gradient centrifugation was used to isolate peripheral blood mononuclear cells. CD4+ and CD8+ T cells were sorted by FACS or magnetic beads before DNA extraction. The TCR sequence derives from a human donor in good health, serving as a control. This chain is built from TRBV2 and TRBJ2-3, with 7 central nucleotides matching TRBD2. The sample taken for sequencing was sorted CD4+, CD8+, or CD8+CD57+ T cells (not recorded which) from PBMCs. The CDR3 region: CACRPWVAGVRTDTQYF. The sequenced DNA is TGTGCCTGCCGGCCGTGGGTGGCGGGGGTTCGCACAGATACGCAGTACTTT.